This T cell receptor (beta chain) was profiled in a study of vaccination and CD4 T cells after COVID-19 (dated by TCRdb to between 2020 and 2023). Notes on the research overall: Every convalescent patient had a positive nasal swab PCR test for SARS-CoV-2, with mild disease in 8 to 10 patients and severe disease in one. In the convalescent cohort there were six males and four females, among whom were two Hispanic individuals, seven Caucasians, two Asians and one multiracial person. Two doses of either the Pfizer-BioNTech BNT162b2 vaccine (n=8) or the Moderna mRNA-1273 vaccine (n=2) were administered to participants. Post-COVID blood samples were collected from convalescent patients a median of around 100 days after diagnosis, with a range of about 30 to 170 days. Post-vaccine blood samples were collected a median of about 11 weeks after the second vaccine dose, ranging from about 12 to 241 days. The cultures were stimulated with overlapping spike peptide pools from SARS-CoV-2 and from the common cold coronaviruses HCoV-NL63, HCoV-OC43 and HCoV-229E. In control cultures, a CEFX viral epitope pool was used as positive control, an HIV-1 Nef peptide pool was used as negative control, or no peptide was added. In some eleven COVID-19 convalescent patients and a few infection-naive healthy vaccine recipients, researchers compared the spike-specific CD4+ TCR repertoire from before mRNA vaccination with the repertoire from after. Broad study findings and their caveats: In convalescent patients, nearly all vaccine-specific clones (304 of 307) were found to be mono-reactive for SARS-CoV-2 spike rather than cross-reactive with common cold coronaviruses. Although the median number of SARS-CoV-2-reactive clonotypes went up from more than 20 after infection to 35 to 40 after vaccination, the increase was not significant. The number of convalescent patients in the study was relatively small, and the study did not examine early timepoints following natural infection. In convalescent patients, a median 86.3% of post-vaccine SARS-CoV-2-reactive clones were detected only after vaccination, suggesting vaccine-specific priming.

The label giving this sample's treatment or condition can be read as: 10-day PBMC culture with coronavirus spike peptide pools or control peptides (ViraFEST assay). The study used the ViraFEST assay, which expanded antigen-specific T cells with peptide pools and then identified expanded clonotypes by TCR sequencing. The positive SARS-CoV-2 PCR tests of the convalescent patients were dated from March to December 2020, before the Alpha, Beta and Delta variants emerged in the United States. Each well held approximately 2 million PBMCs cultured in IMDM containing roughly 5% human AB serum and roughly 9.7 IU/ml IL-2, with about 10 ug/ml peptide pools added. On days 3 and 7, half of the culture medium was replaced with fresh IL-2-containing medium. After approximately 10 days of culture, CD4+ T cells were isolated by negative selection using the EasySep CD4+ T cell isolation kit. Ficoll-Paque Plus gradient centrifugation was used to isolate PBMCs from whole blood, and the isolated PBMCs were then either used fresh or cryopreserved at -140C. In general, triplicate wells were set up for every culture condition.

The method behind the library was PCR. DNA from cultured CD4+ T cells was subjected to TCR sequencing with the Oncomine TCR Beta short-read assay at the Johns Hopkins FTIC core. The QIAamp micro DNA kit was used to extract genomic DNA from the cultured CD4+ T cells. Oncomine TCR Beta libraries from cultured CD4+ T cells were pooled using unique dual indexes and sequenced on an Illumina iSeq 100. The published analysis was carried out like this. Non-productive sequences were removed, and CDR3s that did not start with C, did not end with F or W, or were shorter than 7 amino acids were discarded. The MANAFEST web application was used to identify antigen-specific clonotypes by comparing peptide-stimulated wells against reference wells and other culture wells. An FDR below 0.05, an odds ratio above 5, and a productive frequency above 0.1% in at least two of three replicate wells were required for clones to be considered positive. Cross-reactive clonotypes were defined as significantly expanded in both SARS-CoV-2 spike wells and at least one common cold coronavirus spike condition. Using R version 3.6.1, CDR3 homology was evaluated through Levenshtein distances (stringdist) along with unrooted phylogenetic trees (ape). The raw public reads went through TCRdb reprocessing: fastp at Q25, MiXCR clone calling, in-frame beta chains kept. Rows with a matching CDR3 protein are joined into one entry that keeps the most common DNA and genes. These V and J calls rely on TCRdb rather than the paper's analysis. The sample table lists 15,000 to 20,000 distinct CDR3 sequences, about two fifths of them with a count of one. Roughly 8.4% of the sample rests with the top ten.

As encoded in the germline V gene, CDR1 is SGHTA while CDR2 is FQGNSA. Trimming removed 0 bases from V and 4 bases from J, leaving 9 bases between the germline ends. The CDR3 covers 14 residues, taking in both the cysteine and the phenylalanine. CDR3 DNA only is kept here, 42 bases in frame from base 1. Details on this clonotype: Its antigen is unknown. No base quality values were provided; no much bigger clone lies one nucleotide off.

This receptor chain uses TRBV7-2 and TRBJ2-5; the D call could be TRBD1 or TRBD2, with each sharing 5 bases. Sample: CD4+ T cells from blood, cultured in vitro. The origin of this receptor is a human donor who had recovered from COVID-19. The sequenced DNA: TGTGCCAGCAGCTTAGCGGCAGGGAGAGAGACCCAGTACTTC. Its protein product is CASSLAAGRETQYF.